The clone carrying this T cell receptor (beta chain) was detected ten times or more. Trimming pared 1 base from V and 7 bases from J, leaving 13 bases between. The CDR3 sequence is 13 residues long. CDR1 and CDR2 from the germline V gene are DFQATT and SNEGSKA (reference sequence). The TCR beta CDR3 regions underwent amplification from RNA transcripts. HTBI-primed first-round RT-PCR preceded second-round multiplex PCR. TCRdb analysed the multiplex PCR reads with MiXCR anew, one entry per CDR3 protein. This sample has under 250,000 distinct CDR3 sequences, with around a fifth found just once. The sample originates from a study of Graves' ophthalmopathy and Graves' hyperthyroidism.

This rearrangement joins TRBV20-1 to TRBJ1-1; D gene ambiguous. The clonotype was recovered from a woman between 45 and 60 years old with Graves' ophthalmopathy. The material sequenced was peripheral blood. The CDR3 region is CSARGGNTHEAFF. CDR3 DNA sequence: TGCAGTGCTAGAGGTGGAAACACTCATGAAGCTTTCTTT.